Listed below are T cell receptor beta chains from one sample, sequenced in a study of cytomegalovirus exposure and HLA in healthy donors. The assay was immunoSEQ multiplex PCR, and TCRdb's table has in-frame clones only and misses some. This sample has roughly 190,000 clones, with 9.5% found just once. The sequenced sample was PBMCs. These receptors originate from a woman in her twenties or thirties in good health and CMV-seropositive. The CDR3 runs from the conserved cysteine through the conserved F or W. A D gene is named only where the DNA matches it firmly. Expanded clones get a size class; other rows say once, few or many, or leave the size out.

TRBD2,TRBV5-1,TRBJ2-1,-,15,CASSLETSGMGEQFF,TGCGCCAGCAGCTTGGAGACTAGCGGAATGGGTGAGCAGTTCTTC
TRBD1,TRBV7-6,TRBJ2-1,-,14,CASSDGTGGLEQFF,TGTGCCAGCAGCGATGGGACAGGGGGACTCGAGCAGTTCTTC
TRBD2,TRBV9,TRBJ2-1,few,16,CASSVSLSGSRLEQFF,TGTGCCAGCAGCGTATCCCTTAGCGGGAGTAGACTTGAGCAGTTCTTC
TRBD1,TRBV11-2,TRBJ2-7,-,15,CASSPSYRGSYEQYF,TGTGCCAGCAGCCCTAGTTACAGGGGATCCTACGAGCAGTACTTC
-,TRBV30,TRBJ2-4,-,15,CAWTGDSLAKNIQYF,TGTGCCTGGACGGGGGACAGTTTAGCCAAAAACATTCAGTACTTC
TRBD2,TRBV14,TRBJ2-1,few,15,CASSPRTSPYNEQFF,TGTGCCAGCAGCCCCCGGACTAGTCCCTACAATGAGCAGTTCTTC
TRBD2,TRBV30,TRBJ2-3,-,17,CAWSHGGAGGITDTQYF,TGTGCCTGGAGTCATGGCGGGGCGGGAGGAATCACAGATACGCAGTATTTT
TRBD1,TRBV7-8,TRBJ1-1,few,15,CASSLRGQGRTEAFF,TGTGCCAGCAGCTTGAGGGGGCAGGGACGAACTGAAGCTTTCTTT
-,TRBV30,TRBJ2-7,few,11,CAWNNGYEQYF,TGTGCCTGGAATAACGGCTACGAGCAGTACTTC
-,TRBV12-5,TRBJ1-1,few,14,CASGPGPENTEAFF,TGTGCTAGTGGTCCCGGTCCCGAGAACACTGAAGCTTTCTTT
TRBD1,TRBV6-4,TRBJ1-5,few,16,CASSGGQGASNQPQHF,TGTGCCAGCAGTGGTGGACAGGGGGCTAGCAATCAGCCCCAGCATTTT
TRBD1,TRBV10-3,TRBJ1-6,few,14,CAISDDRVSSPLHF,TGTGCCATCAGTGATGACAGGGTTTCCTCACCCCTCCACTTT
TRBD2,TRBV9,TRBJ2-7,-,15,CASSVGGGAAYEQYF,TGTGCCAGCAGCGTAGGGGGGGGAGCGGCCTACGAGCAGTACTTC
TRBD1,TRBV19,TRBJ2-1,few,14,CATVTGTGGNEQFF,TGTGCCACCGTGACCGGGACAGGGGGCAATGAGCAGTTCTTC
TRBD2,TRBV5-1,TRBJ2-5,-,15,CASSLLAGTQETQYF,TGCGCCAGCAGCTTGCTAGCGGGAACACAAGAGACCCAGTACTTC
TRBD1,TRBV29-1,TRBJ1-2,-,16,CSVDSLDGQANYGYTF,TGCAGCGTTGATAGCCTTGATGGACAGGCAAACTATGGCTACACCTTC
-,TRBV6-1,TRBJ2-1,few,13,CAVGLPIYNEQFF,TGTGCCGTTGGGCTCCCTATCTACAATGAGCAGTTCTTC
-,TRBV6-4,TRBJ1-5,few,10,CGSGLMPQHF,TGTGGGTCCGGTTTGATGCCCCAGCATTTT
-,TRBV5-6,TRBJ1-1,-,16,CASSLSPGRGNTEAFF,TGTGCCAGCAGCTTGTCCCCCGGACGGGGAAACACTGAAGCTTTCTTT
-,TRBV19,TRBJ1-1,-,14,CASSIGIEGVEAFF,TGTGCCAGTAGTATAGGGATAGAGGGAGTGGAAGCTTTCTTT
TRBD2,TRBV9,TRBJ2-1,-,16,CASSAGSSGRYNEQFF,TGTGCCAGCAGCGCAGGGTCTAGCGGGAGGTACAATGAGCAGTTCTTC
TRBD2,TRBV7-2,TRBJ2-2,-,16,CASSLNSGRGTGELFF,TGTGCCAGCAGCTTAAATAGCGGGAGGGGCACCGGGGAGCTGTTTTTT
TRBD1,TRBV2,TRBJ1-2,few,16,CASSEAGTGGVYGYTF,TGTGCCAGCAGTGAAGCAGGGACAGGGGGCGTTTATGGCTACACCTTC
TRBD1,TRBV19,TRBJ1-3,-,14,CASSMTGDRNTIYF,TGTGCCAGTAGTATGACAGGGGACAGAAACACCATATATTTT
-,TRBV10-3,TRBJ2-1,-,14,CAITNYDGNNEQFF,TGTGCCATCACTAACTACGACGGTAACAATGAGCAGTTCTTC
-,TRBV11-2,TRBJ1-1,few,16,CASSAAPRGRNTEAFF,TGTGCCAGCAGCGCCGCTCCGCGAGGGAGGAACACTGAAGCTTTCTTT
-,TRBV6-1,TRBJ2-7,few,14,CASSGRDGTYEQYF,TGTGCCAGCAGTGGGCGGGACGGCACCTACGAGCAGTACTTC
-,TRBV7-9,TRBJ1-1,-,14,CASSFTGSNTEAFF,TGTGCCAGCAGCTTCACAGGGTCGAACACTGAAGCTTTCTTT
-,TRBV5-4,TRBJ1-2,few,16,CASSGGGGIGHYGYTF,TGTGCCAGCAGCGGGGGGGGCGGCATTGGGCACTATGGCTACACCTTC
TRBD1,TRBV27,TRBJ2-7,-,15,CASSPPGTGYYEQYF,TGTGCCAGCAGTCCTCCCGGGACAGGGTACTACGAGCAGTACTTC
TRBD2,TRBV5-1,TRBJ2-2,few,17,CASSQSGSLTNTGELFF,TGCGCCAGCAGTCAAAGCGGGAGTTTGACGAACACCGGGGAGCTGTTTTTT
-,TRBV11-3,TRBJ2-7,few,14,CASSLWQSGNEQYF,TGTGCCAGCAGCTTATGGCAGTCCGGGAACGAGCAGTACTTC
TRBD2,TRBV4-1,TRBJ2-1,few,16,CASSQDRVSGMAEQFF,TGCGCCAGCAGCCAAGATCGTGTTAGCGGGATGGCTGAGCAGTTCTTC
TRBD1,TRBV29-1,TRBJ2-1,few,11,CSVPDRNEQFF,TGCAGCGTTCCGGACAGGAATGAGCAGTTCTTC
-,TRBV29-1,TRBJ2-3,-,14,CSGGNHEVTDTQYF,TGCAGCGGAGGTAACCACGAGGTCACAGATACGCAGTATTTT
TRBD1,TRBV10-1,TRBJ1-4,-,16,CASSEFTGGAREKLFF,TGCGCCAGCAGTGAGTTTACAGGGGGCGCCAGGGAAAAACTGTTTTTT
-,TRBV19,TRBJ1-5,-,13,CASSEGNWQPQHF,TGTGCCAGTAGTGAGGGAAACTGGCAGCCCCAGCATTTT
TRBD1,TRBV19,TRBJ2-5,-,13,CASSPRTGLDQYF,TGTGCCAGTAGTCCCCGGACAGGGTTGGACCAGTACTTC
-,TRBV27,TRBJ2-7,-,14,CASSLSAQFYEQYF,TGTGCCAGCAGTTTATCGGCACAGTTCTACGAGCAGTACTTC
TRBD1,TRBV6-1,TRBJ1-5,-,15,CASSSRQGSNQPQHF,TGTGCCAGCAGCTCCCGACAGGGGAGCAATCAGCCCCAGCATTTT
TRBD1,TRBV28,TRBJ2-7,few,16,CASRTSGTGSRYEQYF,TGTGCCAGCAGGACATCCGGGACAGGAAGTCGGTACGAGCAGTACTTC
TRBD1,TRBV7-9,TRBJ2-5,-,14,CASSLTTGQETQYF,TGTGCCAGCAGCTTAACGACAGGGCAAGAGACCCAGTACTTC
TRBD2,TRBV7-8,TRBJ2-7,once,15,CASSHESSGTYEQYF,TGTGCCAGCAGCCACGAGTCTAGCGGTACCTACGAGCAGTACTTC
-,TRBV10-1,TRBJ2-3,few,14,CASSARITADTQYF,TGCGCCAGCAGTGCGAGGATAACGGCAGATACGCAGTATTTT
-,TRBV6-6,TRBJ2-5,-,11,CASSSEETQYF,TGTGCCAGCAGTTCCGAAGAGACCCAGTACTTC
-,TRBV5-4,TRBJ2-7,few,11,CAMSSLYEQYF,TGTGCCATGTCCTCTCTCTACGAGCAGTACTTC
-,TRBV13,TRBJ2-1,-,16,CASSLERDNNKGEQFF,TGTGCCAGCAGCTTAGAGCGGGACAATAACAAGGGTGAGCAGTTCTTC
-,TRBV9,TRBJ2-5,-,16,CASSPGGGGGLETQYF,TGTGCCAGCAGCCCCGGAGGGGGGGGAGGGCTAGAGACCCAGTACTTC
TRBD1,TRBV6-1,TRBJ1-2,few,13,CASSRDRGYGYTF,TGTGCCAGCAGCCGGGACAGGGGGTATGGCTACACCTTC
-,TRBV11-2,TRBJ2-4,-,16,CASSLAGRGSRNIQYF,TGTGCCAGCAGCTTAGCGGGCCGGGGTAGCCGCAACATTCAGTACTTC
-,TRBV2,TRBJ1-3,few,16,CASSVGGGFSGNTIYF,TGTGCCAGCAGTGTGGGCGGAGGTTTCTCTGGAAACACCATATATTTT
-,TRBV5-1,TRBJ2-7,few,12,CASSLSSYEQYF,TGCGCCAGCAGCCTATCCTCCTACGAGCAGTACTTC
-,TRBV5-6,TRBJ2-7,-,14,CASSGWKGLYEQYF,TGTGCCAGCAGCGGATGGAAGGGACTCTACGAGCAGTACTTC
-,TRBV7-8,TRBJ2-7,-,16,CASSLYLDPGGYEQYF,TGTGCCAGCAGCCTTTATTTGGACCCAGGAGGGTACGAGCAGTACTTC
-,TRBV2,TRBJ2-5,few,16,CASSGGGMGAGETQYF,TGTGCCAGCAGTGGGGGGGGGATGGGGGCCGGCGAGACCCAGTACTTC